These 28 T cell receptor beta chains were all obtained from the same sample, sequenced in a study of blood T cell repertoires in COVID-19. Data came from immunoSEQ multiplex PCR; TCRdb stores just in-frame clones and leaves some out. The sample shows 250,000 to 350,000 clones, more than 70% of them seen only once. Sequencing used peripheral blood. The receptors originated from a woman aged 25 to 39 with COVID-19, enrolled during active disease.

This chain links TRBV7-2 with TRBJ2-3, with D tentatively TRBD2 (6 bases). This CDR3 region has 13 residues. Germline values: CDR1 SGHTA, CDR2 FQGNSA. Trimming shortened V by 3 bases and J by 6 bases, and 10 bases separated the two germline ends. CDR3 sequence reads: CASSFGGGDTQYF. CDR3 nucleotide sequence: TGTGCCAGCAGCTTTGGGGGAGGCGATACGCAGTATTTT.

Remarks on this clone: The junction shows a germline mismatch at one end, possibly a read error. The sample holds other DNA sequences that translate to the same CDR3. The CDR3 sequence is CASRRLAGFTDTQYF. Written as DNA, the CDR3 is TGCGCCAGTAGAAGACTAGCGGGCTTCACAGATACGCAGTATTTT. The genes are TRBV19 and TRBJ2-3; 10 positions match TRBD2. This CDR3 has 15 amino acids. From germline, CDR1 is LNHDA and CDR2 SQIVND (reference sequence).

The chain links TRBV5-8 to TRBJ1-4; 8 nucleotides match TRBD1. Trimming at V came to 3 bases and at J to 11 bases, leaving 12 bases not matched to a gene. Germline loops: CDR1 SGHTS, CDR2 YDEGEE. The CDR3 is 15 residues long. CDR3 sequence reads: CASSSFGTGAIKLFF. CDR3 DNA: TGTGCCAGCAGCTCCTTCGGGACAGGAGCGATCAAACTGTTTTTT.

This clone occurred once. The CDR3 loop is CASSLDWSSYNEQFF. The CDR3 nucleotides are TGTGCCAGCAGCTTAGACTGGAGCTCCTACAATGAGCAGTTCTTC. This chain connects TRBV11-2 to TRBJ2-1, with unresolved D. Germline CDR1 is SGHAT and CDR2 is FQNNGV. This CDR3 contains 15 residues. V gave up 0 bases and J gave up 0 bases, with 6 bases separating them.

The rearrangement links TRBV7-2 to TRBJ2-5; the D is unclear. CDR3 size: 16 residues. Germline V gives CDR1 SGHTA, CDR2 FQGNSA. V was cut by 4 bases and J by 2 bases, with 17 bases left in between. The CDR3 region has the DNA TGTGCCAGCAGCTCCCAACCACCCTCTCTACAAGAGACCCAGTACTTC. Protein sequence: CASSSQPPSLQETQYF. Filled out from reference TRBV7-2 and TRBJ2-5, the complete variable domain reads GAGVSQSPSNKVTEKGKDVELRCDPISGHTALYWYRQSLGQGLEFLIYFQGNSAPDKSGLPSDRFSAERTGGSVSTLTIQRTQQEDSAVYLCASSSQPPSLQETQYFGPGTRLLVL.

The V gene is TRBV9, the J gene TRBJ2-7, with TRBD1 as a possible D gene (6 bases). Germline V gives CDR1 SGDLS, CDR2 YYNGEE. Trimming removed 2 bases at V and 2 bases at J, with 14 bases between. This CDR3 has 15 amino acids. As DNA, the CDR3 is TGTGCCAGCAGCGTGACCGGGACACCAACCTACGAGCAGTACTTC. Translation: CASSVTGTPTYEQYF.

The V and J genes are TRBV6-4 and TRBJ1-1, with 10 bases lining up with TRBD1. Germline V gives CDR1 MRHNA, CDR2 SNTAGT. This CDR3 contains 15 residues. V shed 0 bases and J 10 bases; nucleotides not matched to a gene: 8. This chain's CDR3 is CASSDSPGTGEGAFF. Written as DNA, the CDR3 is TGTGCCAGCAGTGACTCCCCCGGGACAGGGGAAGGAGCTTTCTTT.

This sequence joins TRBV30 and TRBJ1-3; no firm D call. Trimming took off 6 bases at V and 0 bases at J, with 15 bases between the two ends. This CDR3 has 15 residues. CDR1 is GTSNPN and CDR2 is SVGIG in the germline V gene (reference sequence). CDR3 DNA: TGTGCCTGTACCCCACGCTTGAGCTCTGGAAACACCATATATTTT. It translates to CACTPRLSSGNTIYF.

This chain joins TRBV23-1 and TRBJ2-3; a possible D gene is TRBD2 (6 bases). TRBV23-1 is known as an ORF, though its function is uncertain. This CDR3 region has 20 residues. Deletions cut 4 bases from V and 3 bases from J, with 29 bases between. CDR3 coding DNA: TGCGCCAGCAGTCGGCTAACAGACTCCTATGGGAGGCTGGGTACAGATACGCAGTATTTT. Its protein product is CASSRLTDSYGRLGTDTQYF.

The chain carries TRBV30 and TRBJ2-5; 7 bases map to TRBD1. The CDR3 has 14 amino acids. J gave up 4 bases and V 2 bases, and 7 bases lay outside the gene matches. Germline values: CDR1 GTSNPN, CDR2 SVGIG (reference sequence). CDR3 sequence: CAWSTGRGRETQYF. CDR3 in DNA: TGTGCCTGGAGTACAGGCAGGGGGAGAGAGACCCAGTACTTC.

The rearrangement joins TRBV6-5 to TRBJ1-6; D unresolved. CDR1 and CDR2 from the germline V gene are MNHEY and SVGAGI. V gave up 7 bases and J gave up 8 bases, with 12 bases separating them. CDR3 size: 13 residues. CDR3 nucleotides: TGTGCCAGCACGGTCGGGCGGGATTCACCCCTCCACTTT. Translated: CASTVGRDSPLHF.

CDR3 DNA: TGTGCCAGCAGCTTAGAGGGACAGACAACCTATGGCTACACCTTC. Amino acid sequence: CASSLEGQTTYGYTF. This rearrangement joins TRBV7-9 to TRBJ1-2; TRBD1 aligns across 7 bases. The J segment lost 4 bases and the V segment lost 1 base, leaving 6 bases of the junction unmatched. The CDR3 is 15 amino acids. CDR1 is SEHNR, CDR2 FQNEAQ, per germline (reference sequence).

CDR3 coding DNA: TGTGCCAGCAGTCCATACCCCGGACAGGTGAGCTCCTACGAGCAGTACTTC. Amino acid sequence: CASSPYPGQVSSYEQYF. The chain links TRBV27 to TRBJ2-7, with 7 bases aligning to TRBD1. CDR3 length: 17 residues. Germline assignment: CDR1 MNHEY and CDR2 SMNVEV (reference sequence). The V gene end was trimmed by 5 bases and the J gene end by 0 bases; junction bases not matched to a gene: 13.

The chain is built from TRBV27 and TRBJ1-2, with a tentative D call TRBD1 (6 bases). Trimming stripped 7 bases from V and 3 bases from J, with 15 bases between. CDR1 and CDR2 (germline): MNHEY, SMNVEV (reference sequence). This CDR3 has 14 amino acids. CDR3 bases: TGTGCCAGCAATCCCCGGGGGGCGGACTATGGCTACACCTTC. Protein product: CASNPRGADYGYTF.

The chain is built from TRBV28 and TRBJ2-2; 10 nucleotides agree with TRBD1. The J segment lost 3 bases and the V segment lost 6 bases, leaving 4 bases of the junction unmatched. Germline CDR1 MDHEN, CDR2 SYDVKM. This CDR3 is built from 15 residues. For the CDR3, the DNA is TGTGCCAGCAGAACCGGGACAGGGGACACCGGGGAGCTGTTTTTT. The encoded protein is CASRTGTGDTGELFF.

The genes are TRBV29-1 and TRBJ2-7; 10 nucleotides line up with TRBD1. Looked up from germline, CDR1 is SQVTM and CDR2 is ANQGSEA. V shed 6 bases and J 4 bases; nucleotides not matched to a gene: 6. The CDR3 extends over 13 amino acids. The CDR3 reads CSVYRGQGYEQYF. CDR3 sequence (DNA): TGCAGCGTCTACCGGGGACAGGGGTACGAGCAGTACTTC.

The chain joins TRBV30 to TRBJ1-2; D might be TRBD1 (6 bases). The CDR3 spans 14 residues. Trimming pared 3 bases from V and 7 bases from J, leaving 18 bases between. In germline, CDR1 is GTSNPN, CDR2 SVGIG (reference sequence). The CDR3 DNA reads as TGTGCCTGGAGACCAACAGGGCCCCTTAGTGGCTACACCTTC. Translating gives CAWRPTGPLSGYTF.

This clone has just one count. The rearrangement uses TRBV5-4 and TRBJ1-3; 7 bases are a match to TRBD1. From germline, CDR1 is SGHNT and CDR2 YYREEE (reference sequence). Trimming took 4 bases from V and 1 from J; bases not matched to a gene: 11. CDR3 size: 17 residues. The DNA of the CDR3 is TGTGCCAGCAGCAAAACGACAGGGTTACTTTCTGGAAACACCATATATTTT. It is translated as CASSKTTGLLSGNTIYF.

The chain couples TRBV2 to TRBJ1-2, with 9 bases fitting TRBD1. V dropped 7 bases and J dropped 2; count of bases not matched to a gene: 23. CDR1 is SNHLY and CDR2 is FYNNEI in the germline V gene. The CDR3 has 20 amino acids. CDR3 amino acids: CASKPTFMAQGAIPNYGYTF. Written as DNA, the CDR3 is TGTGCCAGCAAACCCACCTTCATGGCACAGGGGGCGATCCCAAACTATGGCTACACCTTC.

The rearrangement joins TRBV27 to TRBJ1-1; no definite D call. Germline CDR1 and CDR2: MNHEY and SMNVEV (reference sequence). The V end was cut by 3 bases, the J end by 0 bases, with 8 bases between. The CDR3 length is 14 residues. CDR3 bases: TGTGCCAGCAGTTTCTGGCCCATGAACACTGAAGCTTTCTTT. Its protein product is CASSFWPMNTEAFF.

This chain joins TRBV5-1 and TRBJ2-2; 8 bases align to TRBD1. This CDR3 region has 15 residues. Germline V gene sequence: CDR1 SGHRS, CDR2 YFSETQ. Trimming removed 4 bases from V and 4 bases from J; junction bases left unmatched: 6. The DNA of the CDR3 is TGCGCCAGCAGCCTCGACAGGGGAGGCACCGGGGAGCTGTTTTTT. This encodes CASSLDRGGTGELFF.

The chain is built from TRBV24-1 and TRBJ2-2; 7 bases are shared with TRBD1. The CDR3 is 17 amino acids. V lost 4 bases to trimming and J lost 2 bases; unmatched junction nucleotides: 9. The germline V gene has CDR1 KGHDR and CDR2 SFDVKD. The CDR3 here is CATSDSGQPSNTGELFF. The CDR3 DNA sequence: TGTGCCACCAGTGACTCGGGACAGCCCAGTAACACCGGGGAGCTGTTTTTT.

This clone was seen more than once but under ten times. This chain joins TRBV30 and TRBJ1-4; 7 bases fit TRBD1. Germline V lookup: CDR1 GTSNPN, CDR2 SVGIG (reference sequence). CDR3 length: 11 amino acids. V trimming: 4 bases; J trimming: 11 bases; junction bases outside the gene matches: 4. The CDR3 reads CAWNDREKLFF. Here the CDR3 DNA reads TGTGCCTGGAATGACAGGGAGAAACTGTTTTTT.

The V call is TRBV19, the J call TRBJ2-1; TRBD2 matches 11 bases. The CDR3 totals 13 residues. Per the germline V gene, CDR1 is LNHDA and CDR2 is SQIVND (reference sequence). After removal of 6 bases from V and 7 bases from J, the junction contained 2 bases not matched to a gene. The CDR3 loop reads CASRTSGSNEQFF. The DNA for the CDR3 is TGTGCCAGTAGAACTAGCGGGAGTAATGAGCAGTTCTTC.

The chain carries TRBV24-1 and TRBJ2-2, with 10 bases that match TRBD1. Looked up from germline, CDR1 is KGHDR and CDR2 is SFDVKD. This CDR3 comprises 16 residues. After removal of 3 bases from V and 5 bases from J, the junction contained 5 bases not matched to a gene. CDR3 DNA: TGTGCCACCAGTGATCCGGGACAGGGGACTACCGGGGAGCTGTTTTTT. Amino acids: CATSDPGQGTTGELFF.

This clone was recorded only once. The gene calls are TRBV6-5 and TRBJ2-1; TRBD1 is a possible D gene (5 bases). Germline V CDR1 and CDR2: MNHEY, SVGAGI. This CDR3 region has 15 residues. V lost 0 bases, J lost 0 bases, and 6 bases lay in between. This CDR3 reads CASSYSTGSYNEQFF. The CDR3 DNA follows: TGTGCCAGCAGTTACTCCACAGGCTCCTACAATGAGCAGTTCTTC.

The gene calls are TRBV4-1 and TRBJ2-2, with TRBD1 as a possible D gene (5 bases). The CDR3 has 15 amino acids. V was shortened by 1 base and J by 3 bases, with 9 bases between the two germline ends. Per the germline V gene, CDR1 is MGHRA and CDR2 is YSYEKL. The CDR3 nucleotides read TGCGCCAGCAGCCAAGGATGGGGCGACACCGGGGAGCTGTTTTTT. It codes for CASSQGWGDTGELFF.

The V call is TRBV21-1, the J call TRBJ2-3; the D segment call TRBD2 is taken from the table without a DNA check. TRBV21-1 counts as a pseudogene. This CDR3 is built from 18 residues. The CDR3 loop is CASSPSMALAVFTDTQYF. The CDR3 DNA reads as TGTGCCAGCAGCCCTTCGATGGCGTTAGCGGTATTCACAGATACGCAGTATTTT.